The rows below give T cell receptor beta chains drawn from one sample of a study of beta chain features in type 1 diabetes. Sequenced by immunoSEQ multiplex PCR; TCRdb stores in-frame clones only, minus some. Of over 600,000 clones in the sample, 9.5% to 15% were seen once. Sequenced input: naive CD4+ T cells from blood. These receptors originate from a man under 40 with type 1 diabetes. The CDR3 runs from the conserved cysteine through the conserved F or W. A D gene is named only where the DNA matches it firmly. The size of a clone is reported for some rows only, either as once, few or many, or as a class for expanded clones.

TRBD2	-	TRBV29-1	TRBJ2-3	CSVSPTSLSTDTQYF	TGCAGCGTCTCACCGACTAGCCTTAGTACAGATACGCAGTATTTT
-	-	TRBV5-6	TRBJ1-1	CASRRNGQHTEAFF	TGTGCCAGCAGGCGAAACGGACAGCACACTGAAGCTTTCTTT
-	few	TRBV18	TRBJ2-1	CASSPMGASYNEQFF	TGTGCCAGCTCACCAATGGGCGCGTCCTACAATGAGCAGTTCTTC
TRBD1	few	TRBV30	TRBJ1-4	CAWSVLRTGDEKLFF	TGTGCCTGGAGTGTACTTAGGACAGGGGATGAAAAACTGTTTTTT
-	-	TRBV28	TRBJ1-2	CASGANYGYTF	TGTGCCAGCGGAGCTAACTATGGCTACACCTTC
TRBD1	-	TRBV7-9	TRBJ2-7	CASSRTGGSYEQYF	TGTGCCAGCAGCCGGACAGGGGGCTCCTACGAGCAGTACTTC
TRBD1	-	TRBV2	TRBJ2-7	CASSDWGQGGYEQYF	TGTGCCAGCAGTGATTGGGGACAGGGAGGATACGAGCAGTACTTC
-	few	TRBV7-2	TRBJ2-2	CASSLRPTPGELFF	TGTGCCAGCAGCCTGAGGCCAACCCCGGGGGAGCTGTTTTTT
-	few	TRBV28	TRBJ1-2	CASTTNGFGYTF	TGTGCCAGCACCACCAACGGGTTTGGCTACACCTTC
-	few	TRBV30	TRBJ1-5	CAWSVDGYNQPQHF	TGTGCCTGGAGTGTCGACGGGTACAATCAGCCCCAGCATTTT
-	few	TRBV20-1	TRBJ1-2	CNLETNYGYTF	TGCAACCTAGAGACTAACTATGGCTACACCTTC
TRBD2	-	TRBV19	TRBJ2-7	CASSGTSGVYEQYF	TGTGCCAGTAGTGGGACTAGCGGGGTCTACGAGCAGTACTTC
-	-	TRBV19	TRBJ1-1	CASSEQGMNTEAFF	TGTGCCAGTAGCGAACAGGGAATGAACACTGAAGCTTTCTTT
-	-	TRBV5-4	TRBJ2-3	CASSLAGASSDTQYF	TGTGCCAGCAGCTTGGCCGGGGCTTCATCAGATACGCAGTATTTT